A single sample gave rise to the 2 T cell receptor beta chains below, sequenced in a study of blood T cell repertoires in COVID-19. Here immunoSEQ multiplex PCR was the method, and the copy in TCRdb shows in-frame clones only, minus some. The repertoire holds about 190,000 clones, under 80% seen once, with under 15% in the top ten. Sequenced input: peripheral blood. These receptors originate from a woman between 50 and 59 years old with acute or convalescent COVID-19.

This clone appeared a few times. The rearrangement joins TRBV6-6 to TRBJ2-7; 12 bases map to TRBD1. Germline V lookup: CDR1 MNHNY, CDR2 SVGAGI (reference sequence). The CDR3 covers 14 residues. Trimming removed 7 bases from V and 4 bases from J; junction bases left unmatched: 5. The CDR3 here is CASTLGQGAYEQYF. CDR3 bases: TGTGCCAGCACCTTGGGACAGGGGGCTTACGAGCAGTACTTC.

J is TRBJ1-5 and V is TRBV7-8, with a weak D call TRBD1 (5 bases). Germline CDR1 reads SGHVS; CDR2 reads FQNEAQ. The length of the CDR3 is 15 residues. The V end lost 5 bases, the J end lost 3 bases, and 14 bases lay between the germline ends. CDR3 in amino acids: CASSPQGAPNQPQHF. In DNA, the CDR3 is TGTGCCAGCAGCCCCCAGGGTGCGCCCAATCAGCCCCAGCATTTT.